This T cell receptor (beta chain) was found in a study of blood T cell repertoires in COVID-19. Study at large: The cDNA or gDNA used as material had been derived from T cells, B-cell-depleted T cells, or PBMCs.

Participants were placed into cohorts based on the clinical history they reported. Profiled with immunoSEQ multiplex PCR; TCRdb holds only in-frame clones, not every one. The sample has some 350,000 clones; approximately 84% are singletons. J lost 3 bases, V lost 10 bases, and 16 bases had no gene match. Germline CDR1 reads MNHEY; CDR2 reads SMNVEV (reference sequence). This CDR3 region has 17 residues. The sample holds a few counts of this clone. This TCR came from a woman aged 25-40 years who had recovered from COVID-19. Material for sequencing was PBMCs or T cells enriched from blood (not recorded which). The chain is built from TRBV27 and TRBJ1-4; 8 bases are shared with TRBD1. The CDR3 DNA reads TGTGCCACCCATAGGACAGGGACAGCTTCGGCTAATGAAAAACTGTTTTTT. This translates into CATHRTGTASANEKLFF.